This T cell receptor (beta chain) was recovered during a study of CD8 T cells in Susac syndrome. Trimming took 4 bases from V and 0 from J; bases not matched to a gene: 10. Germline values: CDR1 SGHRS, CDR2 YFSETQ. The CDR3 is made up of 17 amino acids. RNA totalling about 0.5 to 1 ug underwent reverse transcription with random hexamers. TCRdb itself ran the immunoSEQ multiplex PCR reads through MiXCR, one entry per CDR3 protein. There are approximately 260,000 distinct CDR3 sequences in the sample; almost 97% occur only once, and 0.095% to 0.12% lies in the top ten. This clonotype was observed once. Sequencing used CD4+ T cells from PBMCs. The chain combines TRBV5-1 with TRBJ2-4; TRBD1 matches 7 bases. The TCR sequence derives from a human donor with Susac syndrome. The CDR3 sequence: CASSLAPTGLAKNIQYF. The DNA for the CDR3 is TGCGCCAGCAGCCTGGCCCCGACAGGGCTAGCCAAAAACATTCAGTACTTC.